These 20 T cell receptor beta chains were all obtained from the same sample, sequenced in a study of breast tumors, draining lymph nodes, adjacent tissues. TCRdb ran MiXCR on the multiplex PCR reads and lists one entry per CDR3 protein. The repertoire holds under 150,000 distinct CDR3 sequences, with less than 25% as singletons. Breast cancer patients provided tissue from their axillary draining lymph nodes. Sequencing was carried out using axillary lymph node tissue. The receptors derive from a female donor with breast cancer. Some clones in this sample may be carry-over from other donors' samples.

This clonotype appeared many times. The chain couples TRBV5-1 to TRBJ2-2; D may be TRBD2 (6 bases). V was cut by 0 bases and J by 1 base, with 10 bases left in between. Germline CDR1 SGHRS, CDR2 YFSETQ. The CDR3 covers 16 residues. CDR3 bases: TGCGCCAGCAGCTTGGCTTGGGGAGGGAACACCGGGGAGCTGTTTTTT. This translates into CASSLAWGGNTGELFF.

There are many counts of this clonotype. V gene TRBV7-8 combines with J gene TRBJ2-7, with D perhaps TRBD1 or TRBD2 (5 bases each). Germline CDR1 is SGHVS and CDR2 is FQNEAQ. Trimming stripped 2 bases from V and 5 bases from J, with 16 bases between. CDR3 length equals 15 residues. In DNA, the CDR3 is TGTGCCAGCAGCTTACCGTGGGACCGGTTCAACGAGCAGTACTTC. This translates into CASSLPWDRFNEQYF.

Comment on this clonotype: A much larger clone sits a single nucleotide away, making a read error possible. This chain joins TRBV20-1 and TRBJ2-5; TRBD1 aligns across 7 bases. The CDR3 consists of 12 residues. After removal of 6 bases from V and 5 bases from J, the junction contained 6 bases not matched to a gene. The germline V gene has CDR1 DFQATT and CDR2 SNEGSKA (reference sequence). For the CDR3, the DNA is TGCAGTGCAGAAGGGGGCGGGGAGACCCAGTACTTC. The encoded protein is CSAEGGGETQYF.

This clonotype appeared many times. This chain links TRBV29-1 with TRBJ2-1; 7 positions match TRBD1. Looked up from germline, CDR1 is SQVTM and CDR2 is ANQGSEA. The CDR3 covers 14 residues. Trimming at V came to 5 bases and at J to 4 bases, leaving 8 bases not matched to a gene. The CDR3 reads CSVWDSGGYNEQFF. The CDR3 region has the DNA TGCAGCGTTTGGGACAGCGGAGGTTACAATGAGCAGTTCTTC.

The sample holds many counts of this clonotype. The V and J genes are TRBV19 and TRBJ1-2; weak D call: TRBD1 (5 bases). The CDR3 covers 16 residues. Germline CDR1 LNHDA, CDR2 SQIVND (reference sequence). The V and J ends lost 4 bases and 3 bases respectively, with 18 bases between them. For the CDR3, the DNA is TGTGCCAGTAGTAAGATACGTCCGGGGACGGACTATGGCTACACCTTC. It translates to CASSKIRPGTDYGYTF.

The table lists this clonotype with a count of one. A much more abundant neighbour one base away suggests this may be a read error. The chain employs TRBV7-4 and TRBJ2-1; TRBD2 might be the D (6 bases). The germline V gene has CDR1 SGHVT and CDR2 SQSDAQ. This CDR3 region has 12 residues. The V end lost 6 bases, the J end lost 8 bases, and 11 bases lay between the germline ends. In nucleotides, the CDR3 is TGTGCCAGCAGTCATAGCGGCTATGAGCAGTTCTTC. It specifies CASSHSGYEQFF.

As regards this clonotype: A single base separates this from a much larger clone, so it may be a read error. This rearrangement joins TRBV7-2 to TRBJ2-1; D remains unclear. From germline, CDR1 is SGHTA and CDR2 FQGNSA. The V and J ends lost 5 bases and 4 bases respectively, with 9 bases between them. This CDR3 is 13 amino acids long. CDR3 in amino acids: CASSLTTYNEQFF. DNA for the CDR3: TGTGCCAGCAGCCTAACCACGTACAATGAGCAGTTCTTC.

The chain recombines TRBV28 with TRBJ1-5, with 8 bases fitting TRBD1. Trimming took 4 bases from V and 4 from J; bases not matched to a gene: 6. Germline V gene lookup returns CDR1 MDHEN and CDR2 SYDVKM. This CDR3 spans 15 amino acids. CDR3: CASSSGQGSNQPQHF. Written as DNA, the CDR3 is TGTGCCAGCAGTTCCGGACAGGGAAGTAATCAGCCCCAGCATTTT.

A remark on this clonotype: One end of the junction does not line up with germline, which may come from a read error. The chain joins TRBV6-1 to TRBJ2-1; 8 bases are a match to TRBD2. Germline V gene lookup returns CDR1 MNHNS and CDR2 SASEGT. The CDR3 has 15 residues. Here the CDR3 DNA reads TGTGTCAGCAGTGAGGGGGGCGGGAGGAATGATGAGCAGTTCTTC. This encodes CVSSEGGGRNDEQFF.

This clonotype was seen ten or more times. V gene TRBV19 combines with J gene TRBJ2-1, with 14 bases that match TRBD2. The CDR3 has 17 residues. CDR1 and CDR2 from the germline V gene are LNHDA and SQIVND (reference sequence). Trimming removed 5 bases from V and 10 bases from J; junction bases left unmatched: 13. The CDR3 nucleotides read TGTGCCAGTAGTGGGACGTTGGGACTAGCGGGAGCGAAAGAGCAGTTCTTC. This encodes CASSGTLGLAGAKEQFF.

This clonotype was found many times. CDR3 region: CASDPGQGQQGNQPQHF. The CDR3 DNA follows: TGTGCCTCCGACCCGGGACAGGGCCAGCAAGGCAATCAGCCCCAGCATTTT. The V and J genes are TRBV10-3 and TRBJ1-5; 9 bases align to TRBD1. This CDR3 contains 17 residues. Germline trimming cut 11 bases from V and 2 bases from J; bases unmatched to any gene: 16. Germline CDR1 and CDR2: ENHRY and SYGVKD.

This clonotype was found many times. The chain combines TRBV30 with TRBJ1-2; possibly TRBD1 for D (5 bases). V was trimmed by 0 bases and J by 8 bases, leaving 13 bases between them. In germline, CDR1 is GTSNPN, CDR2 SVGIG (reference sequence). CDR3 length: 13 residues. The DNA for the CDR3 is TGTGCCTGGAGTGTAGGGGTGGGGTGGGGCTACACCTTC. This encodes CAWSVGVGWGYTF. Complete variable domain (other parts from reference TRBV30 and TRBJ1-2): SQTIHQWPATLVQPVGSPLSLECTVEGTSNPNLYWYRQAAGRGLQLLFYSVGIGQISSEVPQNLSASRPQDRQFILSSKKLLLSDSGFYLCAWSVGVGWGYTFGSGTRLTVV.

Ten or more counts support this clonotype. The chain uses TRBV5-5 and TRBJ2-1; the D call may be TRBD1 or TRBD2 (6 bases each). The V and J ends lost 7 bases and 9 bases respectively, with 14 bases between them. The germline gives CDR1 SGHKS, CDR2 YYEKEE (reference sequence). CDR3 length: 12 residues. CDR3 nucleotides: TGTGCCAGCGGGTCTGGGGGGCCTGAGCAGTTCTTC. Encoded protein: CASGSGGPEQFF.

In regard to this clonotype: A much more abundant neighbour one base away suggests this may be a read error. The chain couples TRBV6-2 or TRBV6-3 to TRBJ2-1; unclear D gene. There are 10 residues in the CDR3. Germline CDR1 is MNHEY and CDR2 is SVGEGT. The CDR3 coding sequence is TGTGCCAGCAGTAACCATGAGCAGTCCTTC. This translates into CASSNHEQSF.

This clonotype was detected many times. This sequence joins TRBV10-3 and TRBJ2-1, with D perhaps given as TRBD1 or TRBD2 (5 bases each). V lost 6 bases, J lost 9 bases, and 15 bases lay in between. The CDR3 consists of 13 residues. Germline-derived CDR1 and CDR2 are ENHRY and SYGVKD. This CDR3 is CAIRRGREGEQFF. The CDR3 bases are TGTGCCATCAGGAGGGGACGGGAAGGTGAGCAGTTCTTC.

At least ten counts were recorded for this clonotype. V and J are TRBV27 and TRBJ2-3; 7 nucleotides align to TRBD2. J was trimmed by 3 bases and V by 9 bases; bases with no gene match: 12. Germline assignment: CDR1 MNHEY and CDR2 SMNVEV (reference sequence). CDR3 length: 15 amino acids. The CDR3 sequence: CASGRGLGPTDTQYF. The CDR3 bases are TGTGCCAGTGGGAGGGGTCTAGGGCCTACAGATACGCAGTATTTT.

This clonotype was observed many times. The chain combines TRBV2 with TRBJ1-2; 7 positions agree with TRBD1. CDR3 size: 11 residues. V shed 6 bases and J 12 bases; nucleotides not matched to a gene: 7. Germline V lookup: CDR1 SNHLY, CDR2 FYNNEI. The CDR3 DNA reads TGTGCCAGCAGGATACAGGGACAGAACACCTTC. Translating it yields CASRIQGQNTF.

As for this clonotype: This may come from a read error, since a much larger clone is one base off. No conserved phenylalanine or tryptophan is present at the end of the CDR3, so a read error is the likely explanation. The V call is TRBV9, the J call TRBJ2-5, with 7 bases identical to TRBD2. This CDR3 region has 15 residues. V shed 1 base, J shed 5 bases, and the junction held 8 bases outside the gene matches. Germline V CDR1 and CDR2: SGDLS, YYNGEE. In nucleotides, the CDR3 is TGTGCCAGCAGCGTAAACGGGAGGTCAGGGGAGACCCAGTACGTC. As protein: CASSVNGRSGETQYV.

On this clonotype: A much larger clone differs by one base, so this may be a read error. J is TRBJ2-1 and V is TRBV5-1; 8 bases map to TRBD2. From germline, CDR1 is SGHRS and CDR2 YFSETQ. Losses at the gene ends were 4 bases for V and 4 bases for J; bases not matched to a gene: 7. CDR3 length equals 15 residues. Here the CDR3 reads CASSRTSRRYNEQFF. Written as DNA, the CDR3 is TGCGCCAGCAGCAGGACTAGCAGGAGGTACAATGAGCAGTTCTTC.

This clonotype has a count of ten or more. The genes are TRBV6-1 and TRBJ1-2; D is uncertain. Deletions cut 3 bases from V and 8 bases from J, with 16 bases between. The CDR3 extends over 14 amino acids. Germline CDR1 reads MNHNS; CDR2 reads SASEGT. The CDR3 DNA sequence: TGTGCCAGCAGTGATTTGGGGTTGAAGGAGGGCTACACCTTC. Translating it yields CASSDLGLKEGYTF.